These 20 T cell receptor beta chains were all obtained from the same sample, sequenced in a study of blood T cell repertoires in COVID-19. Profiled with immunoSEQ multiplex PCR; TCRdb holds only in-frame clones, not every one. The data show around 280,000 clones, approximately 80% seen once. Sample: peripheral blood. The receptors come from a woman between 45 and 65 years old with active or convalescent COVID-19.

The genes are TRBV28 and TRBJ1-5; 8 bases line up with TRBD1. The CDR3 runs 16 residues. V was pared by 2 bases and J by 3 bases, with 6 bases of the junction left unmatched. Germline-derived CDR1 and CDR2 are MDHEN and SYDVKM. The CDR3 nucleotides are TGTGCCAGCAGTTTAGGCCTGACAGGGGTCAATCAGCCCCAGCATTTT. Translating it yields CASSLGLTGVNQPQHF. The variable domain in full, completed from reference TRBV28 and TRBJ1-5, reads DVKVTQSSRYLVKRTGEKVFLECVQDMDHENMFWYRQDPGLGLRLIYFSYDVKMKEKGDIPEGYSVSREKKERFSLILESASTNQTSMYLCASSLGLTGVNQPQHFGDGTRLSIL.

V and J are TRBV5-4 and TRBJ2-6; D is undetermined. The V end lost 4 bases, the J end lost 0 bases, and 14 bases lay between the germline ends. From germline, CDR1 is SGHNT and CDR2 YYREEE (reference sequence). The CDR3 sequence is 17 residues long. The chain's CDR3 is CASSRSKTPSGANVLTF. The DNA for the CDR3 is TGTGCCAGCAGCCGTTCTAAGACTCCCTCTGGGGCCAACGTCCTGACTTTC.

The rearrangement joins TRBV11-2 to TRBJ1-4; D unclear. CDR1 is SGHAT and CDR2 is FQNNGV in the germline V gene. Trimming stripped 3 bases from V and 5 bases from J, with 7 bases between. This CDR3 has 13 residues. The chain's CDR3 is CASSFRLNEKLFF. As DNA, the CDR3 is TGTGCCAGCAGCTTCCGGTTGAATGAAAAACTGTTTTTT.

This clone turned up a few times. V is TRBV27 and J is TRBJ2-1; tentatively, D is TRBD2 (6 bases). The CDR3 sequence is 16 residues long. V lost 3 bases, J lost 0 bases, and 12 bases lay in between. Germline V CDR1 and CDR2: MNHEY, SMNVEV (reference sequence). The DNA of the CDR3 is TGTGCCAGCAGTTTCGGGGGACCTAGCTCCTACAATGAGCAGTTCTTC. It codes for CASSFGGPSSYNEQFF.

This clone turned up a few times. The chain employs TRBV7-2 and TRBJ2-7, with 9 nucleotides matching TRBD2. CDR1 and CDR2 from the germline V gene are SGHTA and FQGNSA. The junction had 5 bases not matched to a gene; V was cut back by 2 bases and J by 6 bases. This CDR3 is 14 amino acids long. The CDR3 region is CASSLNSGRTEQYF. CDR3 DNA sequence: TGTGCCAGCAGCTTAAACAGCGGGAGGACCGAGCAGTACTTC.

The rearrangement uses TRBV7-9 and TRBJ1-4, with D possibly being TRBD1 (6 bases). This CDR3 has 14 amino acids. Germline values: CDR1 SEHNR, CDR2 FQNEAQ (reference sequence). Between the trimmed V and J ends, which lost 4 bases and 4 bases, there was a span of 10 bases. The CDR3 region is CASSSTGHNEKLFF. In DNA form, the CDR3 reads TGTGCCAGCAGCTCGACAGGCCATAATGAAAAACTGTTTTTT.

This sequence joins TRBV9 and TRBJ1-2; the D gene is possibly TRBD1 (5 bases). The V end was cut by 0 bases, the J end by 5 bases, with 23 bases between. The CDR3 runs to 18 residues. CDR1 and CDR2 (germline): SGDLS, YYNGEE. Written as DNA, the CDR3 is TGTGCCAGCAGCGTAGGGAGTTCAAGTCATGGGGCTCGGTATGGCTACACCTTC. Amino acids: CASSVGSSSHGARYGYTF.

The rearrangement links TRBV18 to TRBJ2-2; 12 nucleotides agree with TRBD1. Unmatched junction bases numbered 5, after V lost 1 base and J lost 5 bases. The CDR3 contains 17 residues. In germline, CDR1 is KGHSH, CDR2 LQKENI. CDR3 nucleotides: TGTGCCAGCTCACCACTTCCGGGACAGGGGGCAACCGGGGAGCTGTTTTTT. Amino acids: CASSPLPGQGATGELFF. Full variable domain (outside the CDR3, taken from reference TRBV18 and TRBJ2-2): NAGVMQNPRHLVRRRGQEARLRCSPMKGHSHVYWYRQLPEEGLKFMVYLQKENIIDESGMPKERFSAEFPKEGPSILRIQQVVRGDSAAYFCASSPLPGQGATGELFFGEGSRLTVL.

On this clone: The junction departs from the called germline gene at one end, perhaps through a read error. The genes are TRBV7-7 and TRBJ2-5; 7 bases map to TRBD1. CDR3 size: 15 residues. Germline lookup yields CDR1 SSHAT and CDR2 FNYEAQ (reference sequence). The CDR3 reads CASSLAPGGQETQYF. The DNA for the CDR3 is TGTGCTAGCAGCTTAGCTCCAGGGGGCCAAGAGACCCAGTACTTC.

This sequence joins TRBV7-8 and TRBJ1-1; 8 nucleotides align to TRBD1. The CDR3 consists of 14 residues. V shed 1 base and J 5 bases; nucleotides not matched to a gene: 3. Germline-derived CDR1 and CDR2 are SGHVS and FQNEAQ. The CDR3 region has the DNA TGTGCCAGCAGCTTAGACAGGGGGAAAACTGAAGCTTTCTTT. This gives the protein CASSLDRGKTEAFF.

This clone was seen a single time. Here the CDR3 reads CASSGRAGFGTEAFF. The CDR3 bases are TGTGCCAGCAGTGGTAGGGCAGGGTTTGGCACTGAAGCTTTCTTT. The rearrangement uses TRBV2 and TRBJ1-1, with D possibly being TRBD1 (5 bases). V was shortened by 4 bases and J by 4 bases, with 16 bases between the two germline ends. The CDR3 is 15 amino acids. Germline V CDR1 and CDR2: SNHLY, FYNNEI.

In this sample, this clone turned up a few times. The sample contains more than one DNA sequence encoding this CDR3. The chain links TRBV6-1 to TRBJ1-2, with 8 nucleotides matching TRBD1. The germline V gene encodes CDR1 MNHNS and CDR2 SASEGT. The junction had 0 bases not matched to a gene; V was cut back by 2 bases and J by 4 bases. The CDR3 sequence is 13 residues long. CDR3 sequence reads: CASSEQGAYGYTF. The DNA of the CDR3 is TGTGCCAGCAGTGAACAGGGGGCCTATGGCTACACCTTC.

This rearrangement joins TRBV7-8 to TRBJ1-2, with a weak D call TRBD1 (6 bases). CDR3 length equals 16 residues. The germline V and J ends were trimmed by 5 bases and 8 bases, with 24 bases remaining between them. CDR1 SGHVS and CDR2 FQNEAQ come from the germline V gene. CDR3 DNA sequence: TGTGCCAGCAGCCCAATTGCCGGGCAGGGGTTTGGGGGCTACACCTTC. Translating it yields CASSPIAGQGFGGYTF. The full variable domain, with the rest looked up from reference TRBV7-8 and TRBJ1-2, is GAGVSQSPRYKVAKRGQDVALRCDPISGHVSLFWYQQALGQGPEFLTYFQNEAQLDKSGLPSDRFFAERPEGSVSTLKIQRTQQEDSAVYLCASSPIAGQGFGGYTFGSGTRLTVV.

This sequence joins TRBV6-6 and TRBJ1-1; no definite D call. This CDR3 has 13 amino acids. V was clipped by 2 bases and J by 1 base, with 5 bases between them. In germline, CDR1 is MNHNY, CDR2 SVGAGI (reference sequence). Written as DNA, the CDR3 is TGTGCCAGCAGTTACAGCGAGAACACTGAAGCTTTCTTT. Its protein product is CASSYSENTEAFF.

CDR3 sequence (DNA): TGTGCCAGCAGCCAGAGAGGTGGGGCATGGAGTGGCTACACCTTC. Its protein product is CASSQRGGAWSGYTF. The gene calls are TRBV5-4 and TRBJ1-2; weak D call: TRBD1 (5 bases). Trimming took off 4 bases at V and 7 bases at J, with 20 bases between the two ends. Germline V gene data show CDR1 as SGHNT and CDR2 as YYREEE (reference sequence). The CDR3 extends over 15 amino acids.

CDR3 sequence: CASSVGVGERATTLSSYNEQFF. The CDR3 nucleotides are TGTGCCAGCAGCGTAGGCGTTGGGGAGAGGGCCACGACTCTGAGCTCCTACAATGAGCAGTTCTTC. The chain recombines TRBV9 with TRBJ2-1, with D perhaps TRBD2 (5 bases). Trimming removed 0 bases at V and 0 bases at J, with 28 bases between. Germline V gives CDR1 SGDLS, CDR2 YYNGEE. This CDR3 region has 22 residues.

This clone has a single count. V and J are TRBV6-5 and TRBJ2-7; tentative D call: TRBD2 (5 bases). This CDR3 spans 15 amino acids. Looked up from germline, CDR1 is MNHEY and CDR2 is SVGAGI. Trimming left V 5 bases short and J 2 bases short, with 16 bases between. The CDR3 sequence: CASSTTRLSAYEQYF. Written as DNA, the CDR3 is TGTGCCAGCAGTACCACCCGGCTTAGCGCCTACGAGCAGTACTTC.

This chain uses TRBV27 with TRBJ1-1, with 8 positions matching TRBD1. Trimming at V came to 4 bases and at J to 5 bases, leaving 6 bases not matched to a gene. This CDR3 has 14 residues. In germline, CDR1 is MNHEY, CDR2 SMNVEV (reference sequence). The CDR3, as DNA: TGTGCCAGCAGTTATCAGGGGGCGATGACTGAAGCTTTCTTT. Translation: CASSYQGAMTEAFF.

The gene calls are TRBV20-1 and TRBJ2-5, with unresolved D. In germline, CDR1 is DFQATT, CDR2 SNEGSKA (reference sequence). The CDR3 has 11 residues. Trimming took 6 bases from V and 5 from J, leaving 10 bases between them. The CDR3 here is CSAWAHETQYF. In DNA form, the CDR3 reads TGCAGTGCGTGGGCCCACGAGACCCAGTACTTC.

The J gene is TRBJ1-1, the V gene TRBV5-1; 7 bases agree with TRBD1. Germline-derived CDR1 and CDR2 are SGHRS and YFSETQ. V was clipped by 4 bases and J by 3 bases; unmatched bases: 3. The length of the CDR3 is 13 residues. The CDR3 spells CASSPTGYTEAFF. In DNA, the CDR3 is TGCGCCAGCAGCCCGACAGGGTACACTGAAGCTTTCTTT.